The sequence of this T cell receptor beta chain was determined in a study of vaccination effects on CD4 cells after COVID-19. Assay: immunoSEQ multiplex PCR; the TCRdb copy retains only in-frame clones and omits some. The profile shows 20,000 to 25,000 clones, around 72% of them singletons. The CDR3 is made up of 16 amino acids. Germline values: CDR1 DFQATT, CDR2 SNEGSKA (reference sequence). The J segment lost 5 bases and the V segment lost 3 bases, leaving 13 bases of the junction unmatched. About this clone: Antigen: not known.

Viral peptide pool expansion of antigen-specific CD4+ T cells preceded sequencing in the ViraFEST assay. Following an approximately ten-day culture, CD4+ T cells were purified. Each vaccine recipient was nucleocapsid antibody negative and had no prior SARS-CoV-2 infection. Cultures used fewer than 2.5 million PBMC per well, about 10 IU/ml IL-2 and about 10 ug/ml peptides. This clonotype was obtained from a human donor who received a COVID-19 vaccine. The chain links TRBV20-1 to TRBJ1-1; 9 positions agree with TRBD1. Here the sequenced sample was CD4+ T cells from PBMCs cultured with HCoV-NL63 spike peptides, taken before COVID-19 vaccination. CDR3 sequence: CSASSLGTGFGTEAFF. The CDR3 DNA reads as TGCAGTGCTAGTAGTTTGGGGACAGGGTTTGGAACTGAAGCTTTCTTT.